The 32 T cell receptor beta chains presented below share a single source sample, sequenced in a study of shared clonotypes between healthy human individuals. Assay used: immunoSEQ multiplex PCR; TCRdb lists only in-frame clones, some missing. This sample yields about 2.4 million clones, of which 80% to 95% are seen a single time; approximately 0.37% belongs to the top ten. The sample consisted of naive CD4+ T cells from PBMCs. Subset defined: CD45RA+ positively selected. All receptors derive from a man between 18 and 35 years old in good health. Some clones in this sample may be carry-over from other donors' samples.

This chain links TRBV4-1 with TRBJ2-2, with TRBD2 identical over 10 bases. CDR3 size: 21 residues. V shed 1 base, J shed 0 bases, and the junction held 14 bases outside the gene matches. Germline-derived CDR1 and CDR2 are MGHRA and YSYEKL. CDR3 in DNA: TGCGCCAGCAGCCAAGTACCGCCTAGCGGGAGATATGCTGCGAACACCGGGGAGCTGTTTTTT. Translating it yields CASSQVPPSGRYAANTGELFF.

The chain is built from TRBV7-6 and TRBJ1-1; D ambiguous. Trimming shortened V by 5 bases and J by 2 bases, and 9 bases separated the two germline ends. The CDR3 loop spans 13 amino acids. Germline V lookup: CDR1 SGHVS, CDR2 FNYEAQ. The CDR3 nucleotides are TGTGCCAGCAGCCCCCAGTTCAACACTGAAGCTTTCTTT. This gives the protein CASSPQFNTEAFF.

Written as DNA, the CDR3 is TGTGCCAGAAGCTTGCAGGTAGCGAGCAAGAAAAAAAGCACAGATACGCAGTATTTT. It yields the protein CARSLQVASKKKSTDTQYF. The V call is TRBV5-3, the J call TRBJ2-3; possible D gene TRBD2, 5 bases. TRBV5-3 is given ORF status, its function remaining uncertain. V dropped 1 base and J dropped 0 bases, with 21 bases sitting between them. The CDR3 totals 19 residues.

The rearrangement uses TRBV19 and TRBJ2-3; tentatively, D is TRBD1 (7 bases). The V and J ends lost 4 bases and 2 bases respectively, with 19 bases between them. The germline gives CDR1 LNHDA, CDR2 SQIVND (reference sequence). CDR3 length: 17 residues. CDR3 loop: CASSTLRGRRVTDTQYF. The CDR3 region has the DNA TGTGCCAGTAGTACGCTCAGGGGGAGGCGGGTCACAGATACGCAGTATTTT.

DNA of the CDR3: TGTGCCAGCAGTGAGAGGGGCTTAGCCAAAAACATTCAGTACTTC. Protein: CASSERGLAKNIQYF. The chain links TRBV2 to TRBJ2-4; tentatively, D is TRBD1 or TRBD2 (5 bases each). Germline CDR1 reads SNHLY; CDR2 reads FYNNEI. The CDR3 consists of 15 residues. The germline V and J ends were trimmed by 3 bases and 0 bases, with 9 bases remaining between them.

The gene calls are TRBV7-2 and TRBJ2-1; 10 positions match TRBD2. The CDR3 has 16 residues. V lost 5 bases and J lost 8; bases outside the gene matches: 12. Germline loops: CDR1 SGHTA, CDR2 FQGNSA. CDR3 coding DNA: TGTGCCAGCAGCAAAGGACTAAGGACTAGCGGCGATGAGCAGTTCTTC. It yields the protein CASSKGLRTSGDEQFF.

This sequence joins TRBV18 and TRBJ1-5; D perhaps matches TRBD1 (6 bases). The ends were cut back, 6 bases at V and 3 bases at J, with 15 bases in the middle. The CDR3 has 15 residues. In germline, CDR1 is KGHSH, CDR2 LQKENI. The CDR3 loop is CASSLGGGPNQPQHF. In DNA form, the CDR3 reads TGTGCCAGCTCCCTTGGAGGGGGTCCCAATCAGCCCCAGCATTTT.

The rearrangement links TRBV15 to TRBJ1-2; D perhaps matches TRBD1 (5 bases). The V end was cut by 2 bases, the J end by 2 bases, with 18 bases between. This CDR3 has 17 residues. The germline V gene has CDR1 LNHNV and CDR2 YYDKDF (reference sequence). The CDR3 here is CATSRRIYTGSNYGYTF. The CDR3 DNA reads as TGTGCCACCAGCAGACGGATATACACAGGTTCCAACTATGGCTACACCTTC.

The chain uses TRBV7-2 and TRBJ2-3; D uncertain. V shed 5 bases and J shed 0 bases, with 12 bases lying between them. CDR1 is SGHTA, CDR2 FQGNSA, per germline. CDR3 length: 15 amino acids. Written as DNA, the CDR3 is TGTGCCAGCAGCCGCCGGGCCTTTAGCACAGATACGCAGTATTTT. Amino acid sequence: CASSRRAFSTDTQYF.

The genes are TRBV10-1 and TRBJ2-3; 7 bases are a match to TRBD2. Germline CDR1 WNHNN, CDR2 SYGVQD (reference sequence). The CDR3 extends over 15 amino acids. The V and J ends lost 3 bases and 3 bases, in that order; junction bases with no gene match: 6. The CDR3, as DNA: TGCGCCAGCAGTGACGGGGCGCGGGAGACAGATACGCAGTATTTT. It is translated as CASSDGARETDTQYF.

V usage is TRBV7-2 and J usage is TRBJ1-4; a possible D gene is TRBD1 (6 bases). Germline lookup yields CDR1 SGHTA and CDR2 FQGNSA. V was trimmed by 5 bases and J by 7 bases, leaving 17 bases between them. This CDR3 is 15 amino acids long. The CDR3 DNA reads TGTGCCAGCAGCACCGGACAGCCCCGCGGTGAAAAACTGTTTTTT. It is translated as CASSTGQPRGEKLFF.

About this clone: Distinct nucleotide sequences in the sample also encode this CDR3. J is TRBJ2-7 and V is TRBV6-1, with 9 bases matching TRBD1. Germline V gene lookup returns CDR1 MNHNS and CDR2 SASEGT. J gave up 2 bases and V 3 bases, and 2 bases lay outside the gene matches. The CDR3 runs 14 residues. CDR3 nucleotides: TGTGCCAGCAGTGAGGGACAGGGTGCCTACGAGCAGTACTTC. Protein: CASSEGQGAYEQYF.

This chain links TRBV28 with TRBJ2-5, with TRBD2 matching over 7 bases. Germline V CDR1 and CDR2: MDHEN, SYDVKM. After removal of 7 bases from V and 9 bases from J, the junction contained 11 bases not matched to a gene. This CDR3 has 13 amino acids. This chain's CDR3 is CASISAAAGAQYF. CDR3 nucleotides: TGTGCCAGCATCTCGGCTGCGGCGGGGGCCCAGTACTTC.

The V gene is TRBV2, the J gene TRBJ1-3; the D gene is possibly TRBD1 (5 bases). Trimming pared 3 bases from V and 0 bases from J, leaving 9 bases between. CDR1 and CDR2 from the germline V gene are SNHLY and FYNNEI. The CDR3 has 15 amino acids. The CDR3 loop reads CASSDWGFSGNTIYF. The CDR3 coding sequence is TGTGCCAGCAGTGATTGGGGGTTCTCTGGAAACACCATATATTTT.

The genes are TRBV11-2 and TRBJ2-7; tentatively, D is TRBD1 or TRBD2 (5 bases each). CDR1 is SGHAT, CDR2 FQNNGV, per germline. The CDR3 is 15 amino acids. V was shortened by 3 bases and J by 0 bases, with 12 bases between the two germline ends. The CDR3: CASSFRPGPSYEQYF. Written as DNA, the CDR3 is TGTGCCAGCAGCTTTAGACCGGGACCCTCCTACGAGCAGTACTTC.

A word on this clone: Other DNA sequences within the sample encode an identical CDR3. The V and J genes are TRBV28 and TRBJ1-4; D may be TRBD1 (5 bases). Germline-derived CDR1 and CDR2 are MDHEN and SYDVKM. CDR3 length: 14 residues. Between the trimmed V and J ends, which lost 4 bases and 4 bases, there was a span of 10 bases. This CDR3 is CASSSGLGNEKLFF. CDR3 in DNA: TGTGCCAGCAGTTCAGGGCTCGGTAATGAAAAACTGTTTTTT.

The count of this clone is one. V is TRBV5-4 and J is TRBJ2-7; D not certain. CDR3 size: 17 residues. The V and J ends lost 1 base and 7 bases respectively, with 24 bases between them. Looked up from germline, CDR1 is SGHNT and CDR2 is YYREEE (reference sequence). The CDR3: CASSLSVVQRRTEEQYF. CDR3 sequence (DNA): TGTGCCAGCAGCTTGTCAGTGGTCCAGCGCCGAACGGAAGAGCAGTACTTC.

This chain connects TRBV6-6 to TRBJ2-1, with 7 bases matching TRBD1. This CDR3 has 14 residues. Germline-derived CDR1 and CDR2 are MNHNY and SVGAGI (reference sequence). The V gene end was trimmed by 7 bases and the J gene end by 7 bases; junction bases not matched to a gene: 10. The CDR3 spells CASTNRDSDNEQFF. CDR3 DNA sequence: TGTGCCAGCACCAACCGGGACAGCGATAATGAGCAGTTCTTC.

The CDR3 DNA reads as TGCGCCAGCAGCGGAGGACCGGGACAACAATACGAGCAGTACTTC. Its translation is CASSGGPGQQYEQYF. J is TRBJ2-7 and V is TRBV5-1, with D possibly TRBD1 on 6 matching bases. Trimming removed 4 bases from V and 4 bases from J, with 18 bases in between. Germline V gene data show CDR1 as SGHRS and CDR2 as YFSETQ. CDR3 length: 15 residues. Combining the CDR3 with reference TRBV5-1 and TRBJ2-7 gives the whole variable domain KAGVTQTPRYLIKTRGQQVTLSCSPISGHRSVSWYQQTPGQGLQFLFEYFSETQRNKGNFPGRFSGRQFSNSRSEMNVSTLELGDSALYLCASSGGPGQQYEQYFGPGTRLTVT.

This chain connects TRBV19 to TRBJ2-3; 9 bases map to TRBD1. Germline CDR1 LNHDA, CDR2 SQIVND (reference sequence). The CDR3 is 13 residues long. The trim removed 7 bases at V and 5 bases at J, leaving 4 bases unmatched. In DNA form, the CDR3 reads TGTGCCAGTAAGCAGGACAGGGGAGATACGCAGTATTTT. It yields the protein CASKQDRGDTQYF.

This chain links TRBV5-6 with TRBJ2-1, with 12 nucleotides matching TRBD2. The CDR3 loop spans 15 amino acids. Trimming took 0 bases from V and 9 from J; bases not matched to a gene: 4. Germline CDR1 reads SGHDT; CDR2 reads YYEEEE. CDR3 sequence: CASSLVTSGSGEQFF. CDR3 nucleotides: TGTGCCAGCAGCTTGGTGACTAGCGGGAGTGGTGAGCAGTTCTTC. The complete variable domain, with remaining parts taken from reference TRBV5-6 and TRBJ2-1, reads DAGVTQSPTHLIKTRGQQVTLRCSPKSGHDTVSWYQQALGQGPQFIFQYYEEEERQRGNFPDRFSGHQFPNYSSELNVNALLLGDSALYLCASSLVTSGSGEQFFGPGTRLTVL.

The chain links TRBV5-4 to TRBJ2-7; 12 bases are a match to TRBD1. V lost 4 bases and J lost 3; bases outside the gene matches: 5. Per the germline V gene, CDR1 is SGHNT and CDR2 is YYREEE (reference sequence). CDR3 length: 15 amino acids. The CDR3 DNA reads as TGTGCCAGCAGCGGGGGGACAGGGGGCCACTACGAGCAGTACTTC. Translating it yields CASSGGTGGHYEQYF.

The chain recombines TRBV7-9 with TRBJ1-1, with D possibly TRBD1 on 6 matching bases. The V and J ends lost 5 bases and 4 bases respectively, with 14 bases between them. Germline V lookup: CDR1 SEHNR, CDR2 FQNEAQ (reference sequence). The CDR3 consists of 14 residues. The CDR3 coding sequence is TGTGCCAGCAGCGCCGTTGGGGGGCTCACTGAAGCTTTCTTT. Protein sequence: CASSAVGGLTEAFF. The full variable domain, completed using reference TRBV7-9 and TRBJ1-1, is DTGVSQNPRHKITKRGQNVTFRCDPISEHNRLYWYRQTLGQGPEFLTYFQNEAQLEKSRLLSDRFSAERPKGSFSTLEIQRTEQGDSAMYLCASSAVGGLTEAFFGQGTRLTVV.

This rearrangement joins TRBV5-4 to TRBJ2-3, with D perhaps TRBD2 (5 bases). The V end was cut by 2 bases, the J end by 5 bases, with 15 bases between. CDR1 SGHNT and CDR2 YYREEE come from the germline V gene (reference sequence). The CDR3 covers 15 residues. DNA for the CDR3: TGTGCCAGCAGCTTAGATATCCGGGAAGGAGATACGCAGTATTTT. Its protein product is CASSLDIREGDTQYF.

The chain carries TRBV27 and TRBJ1-1, with 7 bases identical to TRBD1. V dropped 6 bases and J dropped 2; count of bases not matched to a gene: 6. Germline V gene lookup returns CDR1 MNHEY and CDR2 SMNVEV (reference sequence). The CDR3 length is 14 residues. The CDR3 sequence: CASRPGQSNTEAFF. CDR3 in DNA: TGTGCCAGCAGACCGGGACAGAGTAACACTGAAGCTTTCTTT.

The chain uses TRBV28 and TRBJ1-5; D unclear. Germline V CDR1 and CDR2: MDHEN, SYDVKM. The CDR3 has 12 residues. Between the trimmed V and J ends, which lost 5 bases and 11 bases, there was a span of 13 bases. The CDR3 here is CASSHLPWAQHF. The CDR3 DNA sequence: TGTGCCAGCAGTCACCTTCCCTGGGCCCAGCATTTT.

This clone was detected once. The chain carries TRBV19 and TRBJ2-5; D gene unclear. Germline V lookup: CDR1 LNHDA, CDR2 SQIVND (reference sequence). With 3 bases removed from V and 1 base from J, the gap between germline ends came to 15 bases. The CDR3 contains 16 residues. The CDR3 spells CASSMSPPSLQETQYF. The CDR3 DNA is TGTGCCAGTAGTATGTCCCCCCCCAGCCTCCAAGAGACCCAGTACTTC.

This rearrangement joins TRBV11-1 to TRBJ2-3; the D gene is possibly TRBD2 (6 bases). CDR3 length: 17 amino acids. The germline V and J ends were trimmed by 2 bases and 0 bases, with 15 bases remaining between them. Germline CDR1 is SGHAT and CDR2 is FQDESV (reference sequence). In DNA, the CDR3 is TGTGCCAGCAGCTTACGGGGGACTCCCTCTAGCACAGATACGCAGTATTTT. This gives the protein CASSLRGTPSSTDTQYF. Using reference TRBV11-1 and TRBJ2-3 for the parts outside the CDR3, the full variable domain is EAEVAQSPRYKITEKSQAVAFWCDPISGHATLYWYRQILGQGPELLVQFQDESVVDDSQLPKDRFSAERLKGVDSTLKIQPAELGDSAMYLCASSLRGTPSSTDTQYFGPGTRLTVL.

This clone was found a few times. This CDR3 is also generated by other DNA sequences in the sample. The rearrangement links TRBV6-6 to TRBJ1-3; D uncertain. Trimming removed 2 bases at V and 0 bases at J, with 5 bases between. Germline V gives CDR1 MNHNY, CDR2 SVGAGI (reference sequence). This CDR3 spans 14 amino acids. This CDR3 reads CASSYGLSGNTIYF. The CDR3 DNA reads as TGTGCCAGCAGTTACGGCCTCTCTGGAAACACCATATATTTT.

V and J are TRBV5-6 and TRBJ1-2; 11 positions agree with TRBD1. This CDR3 region has 16 residues. The V gene's germline CDR1 is SGHDT and CDR2 YYEEEE. J lost 4 bases, V lost 0 bases, and 5 bases had no gene match. The CDR3 protein is CASSLAGTGGFYGYTF. In nucleotides, the CDR3 is TGTGCCAGCAGCTTGGCCGGGACAGGGGGGTTCTATGGCTACACCTTC.

This chain connects TRBV6-1 to TRBJ1-1; D call uncertain. The V end was cut by 2 bases, the J end by 2 bases, with 9 bases between. This CDR3 is built from 14 residues. Per germline, CDR1 MNHNS and CDR2 SASEGT. This CDR3 is CASSEQPFNTEAFF. CDR3 nucleotides: TGTGCCAGCAGTGAACAGCCGTTTAACACTGAAGCTTTCTTT.

The V gene is TRBV4-1, the J gene TRBJ2-5; D ambiguous. This CDR3 comprises 14 residues. Per germline, CDR1 MGHRA and CDR2 YSYEKL. Trimming shortened V by 2 bases and J by 7 bases, and 14 bases separated the two germline ends. CDR3 sequence: CASSQPTEKGTQYF. CDR3 sequence (DNA): TGCGCCAGCAGCCAACCAACAGAGAAGGGGACCCAGTACTTC.